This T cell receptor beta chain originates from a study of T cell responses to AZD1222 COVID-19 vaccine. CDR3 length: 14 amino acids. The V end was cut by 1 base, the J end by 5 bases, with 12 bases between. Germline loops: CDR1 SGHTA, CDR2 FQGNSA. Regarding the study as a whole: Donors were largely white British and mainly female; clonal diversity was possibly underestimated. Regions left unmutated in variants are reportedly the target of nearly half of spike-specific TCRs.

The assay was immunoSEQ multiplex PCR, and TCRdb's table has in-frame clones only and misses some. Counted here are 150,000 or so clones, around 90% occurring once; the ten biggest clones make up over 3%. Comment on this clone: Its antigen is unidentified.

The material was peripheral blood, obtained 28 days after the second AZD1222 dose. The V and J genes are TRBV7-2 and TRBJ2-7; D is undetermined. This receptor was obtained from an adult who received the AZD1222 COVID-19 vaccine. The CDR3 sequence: CASSLEAAFNEQYF. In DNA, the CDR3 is TGTGCCAGCAGCTTAGAAGCAGCCTTCAACGAGCAGTACTTC.